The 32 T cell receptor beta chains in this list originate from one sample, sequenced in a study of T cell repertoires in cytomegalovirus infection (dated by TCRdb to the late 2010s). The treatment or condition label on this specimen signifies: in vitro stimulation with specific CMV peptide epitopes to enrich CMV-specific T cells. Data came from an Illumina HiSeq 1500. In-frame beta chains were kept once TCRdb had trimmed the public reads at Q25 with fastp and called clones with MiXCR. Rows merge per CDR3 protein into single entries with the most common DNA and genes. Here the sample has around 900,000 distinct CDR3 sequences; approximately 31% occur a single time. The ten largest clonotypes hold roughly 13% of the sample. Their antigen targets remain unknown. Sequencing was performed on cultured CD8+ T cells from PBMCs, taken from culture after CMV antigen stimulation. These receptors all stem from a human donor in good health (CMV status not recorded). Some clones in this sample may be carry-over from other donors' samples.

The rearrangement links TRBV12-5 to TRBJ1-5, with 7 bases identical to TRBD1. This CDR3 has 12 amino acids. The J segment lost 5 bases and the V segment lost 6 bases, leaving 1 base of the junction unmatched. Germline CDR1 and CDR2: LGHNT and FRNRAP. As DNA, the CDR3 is TGTGCTAGTGGGACAGGGTATCAGCCCCAGCATTTT. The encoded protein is CASGTGYQPQHF.

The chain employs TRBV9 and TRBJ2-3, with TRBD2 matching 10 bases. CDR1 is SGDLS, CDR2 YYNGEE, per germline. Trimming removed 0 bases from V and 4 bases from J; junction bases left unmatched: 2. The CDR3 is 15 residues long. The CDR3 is CASSVGSGGADTQYF. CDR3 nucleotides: TGTGCCAGCAGCGTAGGAAGCGGGGGGGCAGATACGCAGTATTTT.

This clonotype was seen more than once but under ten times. CDR3: CASSGTSQYQETQYF. DNA for the CDR3: TGTGCCAGCTCTGGGACTAGCCAGTACCAAGAGACCCAGTACTTC. This chain joins TRBV7-9 and TRBJ2-5, with 9 bases that match TRBD2. Germline V gene lookup returns CDR1 SEHNR and CDR2 FQNEAQ (reference sequence). The junction had 7 bases not matched to a gene; V was cut back by 8 bases and J by 0 bases. The CDR3 is 15 residues long. Drawing the rest from reference TRBV7-9 and TRBJ2-5, the complete variable domain is DTGVSQNPRHKITKRGQNVTFRCDPISEHNRLYWYRQTLGQGPEFLTYFQNEAQLEKSRLLSDRFSAERPKGSFSTLEIQRTEQGDSAMYLCASSGTSQYQETQYFGPGTRLLVL.

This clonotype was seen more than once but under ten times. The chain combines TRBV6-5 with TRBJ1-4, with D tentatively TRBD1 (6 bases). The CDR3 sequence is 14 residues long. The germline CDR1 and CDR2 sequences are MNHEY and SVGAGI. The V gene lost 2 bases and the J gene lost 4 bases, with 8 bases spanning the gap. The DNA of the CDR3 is TGTGCCAGCAGTTACGACAGGAATAATGAAAAACTGTTTTTT. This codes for CASSYDRNNEKLFF.

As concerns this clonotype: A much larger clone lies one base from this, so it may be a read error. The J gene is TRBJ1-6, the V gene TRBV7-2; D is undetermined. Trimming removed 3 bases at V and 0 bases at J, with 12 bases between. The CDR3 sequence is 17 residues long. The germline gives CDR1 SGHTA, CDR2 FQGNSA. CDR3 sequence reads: CASSFWTDFSYNSPLHF. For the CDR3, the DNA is TGTGCCAGCAGCTTTTGGACCGACTTCTCCTATAATTCACCCCTCCACTTT.

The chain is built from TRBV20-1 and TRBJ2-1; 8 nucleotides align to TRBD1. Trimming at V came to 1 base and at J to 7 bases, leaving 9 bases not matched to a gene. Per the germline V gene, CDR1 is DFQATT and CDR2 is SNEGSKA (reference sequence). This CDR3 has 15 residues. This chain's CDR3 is CSARGLDRAANEQFF. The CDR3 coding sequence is TGCAGTGCTAGAGGACTGGACAGGGCTGCGAATGAGCAGTTCTTC.

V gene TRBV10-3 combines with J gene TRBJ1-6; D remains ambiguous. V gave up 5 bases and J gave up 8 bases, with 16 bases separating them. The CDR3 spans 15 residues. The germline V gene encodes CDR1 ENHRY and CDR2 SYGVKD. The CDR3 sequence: CAISPRAGTYSPLHF. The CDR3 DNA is TGTGCCATCAGTCCACGTGCGGGAACCTATTCACCCCTCCACTTT.

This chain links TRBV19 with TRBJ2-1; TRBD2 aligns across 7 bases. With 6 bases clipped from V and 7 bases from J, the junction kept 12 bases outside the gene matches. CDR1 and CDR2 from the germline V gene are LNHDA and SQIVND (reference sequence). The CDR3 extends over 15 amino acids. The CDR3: CASRKGRAGRNEQFF. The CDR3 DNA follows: TGTGCCAGTAGAAAGGGGAGGGCGGGCCGGAATGAGCAGTTCTTC.

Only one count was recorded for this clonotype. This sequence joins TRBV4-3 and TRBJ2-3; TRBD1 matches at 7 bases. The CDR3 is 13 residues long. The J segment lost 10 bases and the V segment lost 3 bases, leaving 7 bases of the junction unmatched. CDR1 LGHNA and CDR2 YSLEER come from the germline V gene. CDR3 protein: CASSQRTGVSQYF. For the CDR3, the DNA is TGCGCCAGCAGCCAGAGAACAGGGGTATCGCAGTATTTT.

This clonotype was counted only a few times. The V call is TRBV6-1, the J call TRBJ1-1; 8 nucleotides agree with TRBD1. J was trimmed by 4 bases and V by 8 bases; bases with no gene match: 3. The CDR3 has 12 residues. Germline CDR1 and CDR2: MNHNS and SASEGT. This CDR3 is CASQTGGTEAFF. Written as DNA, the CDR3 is TGTGCCAGCCAAACAGGGGGCACTGAAGCTTTCTTT.

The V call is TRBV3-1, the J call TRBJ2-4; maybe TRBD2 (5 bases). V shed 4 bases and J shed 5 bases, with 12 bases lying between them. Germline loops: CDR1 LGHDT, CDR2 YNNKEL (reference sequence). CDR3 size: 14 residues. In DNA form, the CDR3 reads TGTGCCAGCAGCCTGACTCGTAGCGAAAACATTCAGTACTTC. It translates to CASSLTRSENIQYF.

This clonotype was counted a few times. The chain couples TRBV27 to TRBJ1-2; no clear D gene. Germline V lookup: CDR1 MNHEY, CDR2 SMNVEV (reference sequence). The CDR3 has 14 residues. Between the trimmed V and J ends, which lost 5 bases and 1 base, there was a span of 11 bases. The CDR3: CASSPLQLNYGYTF. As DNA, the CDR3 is TGTGCCAGCAGTCCCCTCCAGCTTAACTATGGCTACACCTTC.

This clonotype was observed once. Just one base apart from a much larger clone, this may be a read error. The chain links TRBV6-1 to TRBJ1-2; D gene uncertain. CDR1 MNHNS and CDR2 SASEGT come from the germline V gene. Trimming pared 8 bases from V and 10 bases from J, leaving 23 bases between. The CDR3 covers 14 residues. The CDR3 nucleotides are TGTGCCAGCTCTAGGACCAACCGAAACGATGACTACACCTTC. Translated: CASSRTNRNDDYTF.

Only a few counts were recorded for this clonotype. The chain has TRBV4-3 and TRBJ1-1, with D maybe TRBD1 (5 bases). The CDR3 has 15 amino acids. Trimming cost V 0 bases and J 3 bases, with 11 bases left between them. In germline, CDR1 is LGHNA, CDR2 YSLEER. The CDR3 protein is CASSQEVGVDTEAFF. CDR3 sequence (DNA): TGCGCCAGCAGCCAAGAGGTAGGGGTTGACACTGAAGCTTTCTTT.

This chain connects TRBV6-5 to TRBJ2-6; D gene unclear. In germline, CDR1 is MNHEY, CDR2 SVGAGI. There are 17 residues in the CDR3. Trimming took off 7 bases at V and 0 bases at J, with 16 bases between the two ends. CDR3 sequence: CASTLLFDLSGANVLTF. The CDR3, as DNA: TGTGCCAGCACCTTATTATTTGATCTCTCTGGGGCCAACGTCCTGACTTTC.

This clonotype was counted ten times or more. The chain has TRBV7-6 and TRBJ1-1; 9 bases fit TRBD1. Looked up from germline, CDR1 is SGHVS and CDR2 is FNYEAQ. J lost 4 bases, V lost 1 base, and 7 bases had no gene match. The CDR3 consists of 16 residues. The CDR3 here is CASSLGYVTGGTEAFF. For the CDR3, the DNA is TGTGCCAGCAGCTTAGGTTATGTGACAGGGGGCACTGAAGCTTTCTTT.

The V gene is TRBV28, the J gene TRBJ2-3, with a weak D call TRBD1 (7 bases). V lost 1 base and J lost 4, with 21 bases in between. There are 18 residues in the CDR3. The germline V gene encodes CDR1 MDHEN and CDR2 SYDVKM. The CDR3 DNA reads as TGTGCCAGCAGTTTATCGCTGAATAGCGACAGGGAGGCAGATACGCAGTATTTT. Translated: CASSLSLNSDREADTQYF.

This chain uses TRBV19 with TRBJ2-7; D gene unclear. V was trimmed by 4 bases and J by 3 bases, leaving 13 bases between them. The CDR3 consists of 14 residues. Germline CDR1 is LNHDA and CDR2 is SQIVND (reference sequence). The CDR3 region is CASSRSSLIYEQYF. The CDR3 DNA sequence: TGTGCCAGTAGTAGATCCTCACTCATCTACGAGCAGTACTTC.

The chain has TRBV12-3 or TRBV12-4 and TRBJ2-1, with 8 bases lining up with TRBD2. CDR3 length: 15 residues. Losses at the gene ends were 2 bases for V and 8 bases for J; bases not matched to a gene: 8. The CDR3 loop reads CASSLRGGVRDEQFF. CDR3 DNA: TGTGCCAGCAGTTTACGGGGGGGGGTAAGGGATGAGCAGTTCTTC.

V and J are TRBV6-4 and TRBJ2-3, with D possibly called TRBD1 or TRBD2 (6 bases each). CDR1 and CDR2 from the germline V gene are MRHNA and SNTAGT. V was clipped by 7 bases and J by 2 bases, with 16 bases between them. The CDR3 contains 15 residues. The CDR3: CASTPVGGHTDTQYF. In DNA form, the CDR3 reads TGTGCCAGCACCCCCGTGGGGGGACACACAGATACGCAGTATTTT.

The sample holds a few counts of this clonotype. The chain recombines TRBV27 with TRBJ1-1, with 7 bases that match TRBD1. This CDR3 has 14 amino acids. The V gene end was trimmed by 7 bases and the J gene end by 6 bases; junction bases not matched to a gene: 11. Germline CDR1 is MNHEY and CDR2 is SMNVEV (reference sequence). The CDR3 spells CASTETRGFAEAFF. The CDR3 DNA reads TGTGCCAGCACCGAAACCAGGGGGTTCGCTGAAGCTTTCTTT.

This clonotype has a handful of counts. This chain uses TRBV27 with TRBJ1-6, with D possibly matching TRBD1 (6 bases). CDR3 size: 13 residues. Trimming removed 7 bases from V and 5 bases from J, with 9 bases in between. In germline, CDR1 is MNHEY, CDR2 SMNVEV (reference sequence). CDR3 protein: CASKGQHNSPLHF. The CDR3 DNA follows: TGTGCCAGCAAAGGACAGCATAATTCACCCCTCCACTTT.

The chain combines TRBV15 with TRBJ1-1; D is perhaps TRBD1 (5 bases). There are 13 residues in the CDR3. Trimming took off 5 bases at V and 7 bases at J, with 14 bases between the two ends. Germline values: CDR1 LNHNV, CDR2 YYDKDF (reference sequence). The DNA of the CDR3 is TGTGCCACCAGCCGGGACGTTACCATTGAAGCTTTCTTT. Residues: CATSRDVTIEAFF.

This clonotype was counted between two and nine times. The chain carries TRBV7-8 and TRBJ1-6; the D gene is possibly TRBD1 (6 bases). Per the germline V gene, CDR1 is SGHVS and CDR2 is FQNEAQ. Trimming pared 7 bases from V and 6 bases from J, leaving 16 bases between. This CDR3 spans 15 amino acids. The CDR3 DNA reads TGTGCCAGCACCGGTAGGACAGAACGTAATTCACCCCTCCACTTT. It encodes CASTGRTERNSPLHF.

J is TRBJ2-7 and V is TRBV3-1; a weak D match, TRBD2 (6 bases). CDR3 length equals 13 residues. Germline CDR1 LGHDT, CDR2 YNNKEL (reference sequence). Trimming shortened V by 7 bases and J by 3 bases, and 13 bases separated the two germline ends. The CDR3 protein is CASIGGGCYEQYV. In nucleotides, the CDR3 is TGTGCCAGCATCGGTGGGGGGTGCTACGAGCAGTACGTC.

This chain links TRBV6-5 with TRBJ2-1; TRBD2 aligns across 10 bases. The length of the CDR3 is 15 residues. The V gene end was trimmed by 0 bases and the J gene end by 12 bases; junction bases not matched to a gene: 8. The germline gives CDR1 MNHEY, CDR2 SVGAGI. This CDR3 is CASSYSRLAGDGQFF. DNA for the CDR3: TGTGCCAGCAGTTACTCTCGTCTAGCGGGGGATGGGCAGTTCTTC.

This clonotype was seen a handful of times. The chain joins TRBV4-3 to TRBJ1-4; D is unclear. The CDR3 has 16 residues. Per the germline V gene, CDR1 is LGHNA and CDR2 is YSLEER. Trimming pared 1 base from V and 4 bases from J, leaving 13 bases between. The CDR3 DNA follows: TGCGCCAGCAGCCAAGCGTCGCAGAGAAATAATGAAAAACTGTTTTTT. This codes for CASSQASQRNNEKLFF.

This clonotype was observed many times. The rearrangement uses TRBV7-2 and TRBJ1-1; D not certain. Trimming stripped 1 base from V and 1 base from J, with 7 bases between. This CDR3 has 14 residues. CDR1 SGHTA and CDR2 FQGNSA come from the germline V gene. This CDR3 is CASSLGYGNTEAFF. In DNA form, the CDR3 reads TGTGCCAGCAGCTTAGGGTATGGGAACACTGAAGCTTTCTTT.

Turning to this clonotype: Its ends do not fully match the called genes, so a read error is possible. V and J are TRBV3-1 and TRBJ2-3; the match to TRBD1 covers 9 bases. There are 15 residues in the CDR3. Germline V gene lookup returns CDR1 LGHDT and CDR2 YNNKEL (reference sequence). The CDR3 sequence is CASSPFLGDRDSPDF. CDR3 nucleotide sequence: TGTGCCAGCAGCCCCTTTCTCGGGGACAGGGACTCGCCGGATTTT.

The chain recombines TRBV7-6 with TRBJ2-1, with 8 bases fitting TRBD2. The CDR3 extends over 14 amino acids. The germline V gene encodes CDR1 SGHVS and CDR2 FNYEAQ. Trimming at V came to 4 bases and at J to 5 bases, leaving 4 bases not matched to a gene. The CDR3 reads CASSSFSGDNEQFF. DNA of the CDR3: TGTGCCAGCAGCTCCTTTAGCGGGGACAATGAGCAGTTCTTC.

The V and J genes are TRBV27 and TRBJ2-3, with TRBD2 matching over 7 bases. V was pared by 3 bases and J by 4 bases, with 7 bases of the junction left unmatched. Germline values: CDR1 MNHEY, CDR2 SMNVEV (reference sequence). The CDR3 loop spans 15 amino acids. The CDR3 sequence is CASSFIDTSADTQYF. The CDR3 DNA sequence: TGTGCCAGCAGTTTTATCGACACTAGCGCAGATACGCAGTATTTT.

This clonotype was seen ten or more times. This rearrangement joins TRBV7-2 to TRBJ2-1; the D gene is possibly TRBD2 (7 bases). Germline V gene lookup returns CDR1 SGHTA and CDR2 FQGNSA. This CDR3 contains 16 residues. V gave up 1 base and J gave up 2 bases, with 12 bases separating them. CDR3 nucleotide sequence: TGTGCCAGCAGCTTAGGAGGGGGGAGGGCCTACAATGAGCAGTTCTTC. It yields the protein CASSLGGGRAYNEQFF.